These T cell receptor beta chains were read from a single sample in a study of regulatory T cells in long-lasting Graves disease. In TCRdb, the multiplex PCR reads were re-called with MiXCR into one record per CDR3 protein. The table includes 400,000 to 550,000 distinct CDR3 sequences, about 17% detected once. These data also formed part of another study, on T cells in Graves' hyperthyroidism and ophthalmopathy.

The sample consisted of peripheral blood mononuclear cells (PBMCs), taken at new diagnosis, from a patient treated with antithyroid drugs. These receptor sequences come from a woman aged 25 to 39 with Graves disease. The conserved cysteine and the conserved F or W are not part of the CDR3 here. The order of the fields is V gene, CDR3 length, CDR3 protein.

TRBV28 10 ASSLVDSPLH
TRBV28 10 ASRRMAGEQF
TRBV20-1 12 SAPRGRVQNEQF
TRBV25-1 14 ASSELGDRHPYGYT
TRBV24-1 13 ATSDSLAGGFEQF
TRBV20-1 10 SASGLRYGYT
TRBV19 13 ASSTPGTFSQPQH
TRBV20-1 10 SARSIRGIYT
TRBV27 13 ASSWKGSPYNEQF
TRBV28 11 ASRKTSEETQY
TRBV27 12 ASKPGTGSNIQY
TRBV20-1 14 SARLLGAGVGNEQF